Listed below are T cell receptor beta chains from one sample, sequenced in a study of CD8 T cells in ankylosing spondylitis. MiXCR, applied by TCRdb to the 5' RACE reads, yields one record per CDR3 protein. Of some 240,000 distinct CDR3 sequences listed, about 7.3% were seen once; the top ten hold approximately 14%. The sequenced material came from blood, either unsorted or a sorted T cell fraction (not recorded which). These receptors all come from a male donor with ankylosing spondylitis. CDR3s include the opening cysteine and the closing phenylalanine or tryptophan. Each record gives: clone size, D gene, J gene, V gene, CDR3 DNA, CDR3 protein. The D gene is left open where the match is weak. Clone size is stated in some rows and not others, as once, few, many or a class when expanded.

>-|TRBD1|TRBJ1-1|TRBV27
TGTGCCAGCAGCATCAACCGGTTAGGACAGGAGGGAGGCACTGAAGCTTTCTTT
CASSINRLGQEGGTEAFF
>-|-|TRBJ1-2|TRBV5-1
TGCGCCAGCAGCTTAGAACGGTACTATGGCTACACCTTC
CASSLERYYGYTF
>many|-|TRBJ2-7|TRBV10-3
TGTGCCACGGGGAGCTCCTACGAGCAGTACTTC
CATGSSYEQYF
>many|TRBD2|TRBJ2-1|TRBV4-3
TGCGCCAGCAGCCAAACCCTAAGCGGGAGGGCCTACAATGAGCAGTTCTTC
CASSQTLSGRAYNEQFF
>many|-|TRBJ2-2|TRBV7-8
TGTGCCAGCACCTTACGGACGGGGAACACCGGGGAGCTGTTTTTT
CASTLRTGNTGELFF
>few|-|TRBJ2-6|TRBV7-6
TGTGCCAGCAGCCCAAGGACAGCTCCCGGGGCCAACGTCCTGACTTTC
CASSPRTAPGANVLTF
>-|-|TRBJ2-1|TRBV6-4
TGTGCCAGCAGTGAAGGTCTCCGGGGTATTGAGCAGTTCTTC
CASSEGLRGIEQFF
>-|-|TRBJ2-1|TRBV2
TGTGCCAGCAGAGACCCCGGGAGTGCCTACAATGAGCAGTTCTTC
CASRDPGSAYNEQFF
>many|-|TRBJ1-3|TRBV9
TGTGCCAGCAGCGTAGGGTCCGAGGGAAACACCATATATTTT
CASSVGSEGNTIYF
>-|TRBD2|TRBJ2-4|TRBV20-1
TGCAGTGCTAGAGAACAACTAGCGGGGGCCGTGGGGGGCTCCAAAAACATTCAGTACTTC
CSAREQLAGAVGGSKNIQYF
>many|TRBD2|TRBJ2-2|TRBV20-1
TGCAGTGCTAGATCTAGCGGGGGGTGGAACACCGGGGAGCTGTTTTTT
CSARSSGGWNTGELFF
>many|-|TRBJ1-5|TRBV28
TGTGCCGCAAAGACTTACAATCAGCCCCAGCATTTT
CAAKTYNQPQHF
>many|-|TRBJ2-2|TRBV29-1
TGCAGCGGATGGAACACCGGGGAGCTGTTTTTT
CSGWNTGELFF
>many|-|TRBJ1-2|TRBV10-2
TGCGCCAGCAGTGAAATACCGAATGGCTACACCTTC
CASSEIPNGYTF
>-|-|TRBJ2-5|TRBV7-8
TGTGCCAGCAGCTTAGCGCTGGGACTCCAAGAGACCCAGTACTTC
CASSLALGLQETQYF
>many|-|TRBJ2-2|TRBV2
TGTGCCAGCAGTGACATCCGGGACACTCCTCAGAACACCGGGGAGCTGTTTTTT
CASSDIRDTPQNTGELFF
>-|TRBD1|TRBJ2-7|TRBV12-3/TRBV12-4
TGTGCCAGCAGAGGGACAGGGGGCGGATACGAGCAGTACTTC
CASRGTGGGYEQYF
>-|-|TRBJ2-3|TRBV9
TGTACCAGCAGCGTAGGGGGCGGTACTAGCACAGCTACGCAGTATTTT
CTSSVGGGTSTATQYF
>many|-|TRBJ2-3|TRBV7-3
TGTGCCAGCAGCTTAATCTCTAGCACAGATACGCAGTATTTT
CASSLISSTDTQYF
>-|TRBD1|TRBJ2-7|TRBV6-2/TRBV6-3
TGTGCCAGCAGTTTCAGGGGGCCCCCCTACGAGCAGTACTTC
CASSFRGPPYEQYF
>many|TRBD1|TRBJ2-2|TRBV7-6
TGTGCCAGCAGCACTGACCCAGGGACAGGGACCAACGGGGAGCTGTTTTTT
CASSTDPGTGTNGELFF
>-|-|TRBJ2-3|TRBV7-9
TGTGCCAGCAGCTTAGAGGGTATGAGAGATACGCAGTATTTT
CASSLEGMRDTQYF
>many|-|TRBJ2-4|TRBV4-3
TGCGCCAGCAGCCAAGAAGAGGTCAGGGGCGCCAAAAACATTCAGTACTTC
CASSQEEVRGAKNIQYF
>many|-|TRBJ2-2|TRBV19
TGTGCCAGTAAGGTTTTTGGGGAGGATGACACCGGGGAGCTGTTTTTT
CASKVFGEDDTGELFF
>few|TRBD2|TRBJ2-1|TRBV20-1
TGCAGTGCCACCATAGCGGGACTAGCGGCCAATGAGCAGTTCTTC
CSATIAGLAANEQFF
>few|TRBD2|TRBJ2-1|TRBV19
TGTGCCAGTAGTCGGGTTAGCGGGTCCTACAATGAGCAGTTCTTC
CASSRVSGSYNEQFF
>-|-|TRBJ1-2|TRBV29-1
TGCAGCGTTGAAACACAGGGTTTTGAACTTGGCTACACCTTC
CSVETQGFELGYTF
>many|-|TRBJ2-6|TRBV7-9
TGTGCCAGCAGCTTAGTATCGGCTGGGGCCAACGTCCTGACTTTC
CASSLVSAGANVLTF
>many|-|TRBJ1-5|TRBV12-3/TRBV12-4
TGTGCCAGCAGTCAGGAATTGCACAATCAGCCCCAGCATTTT
CASSQELHNQPQHF
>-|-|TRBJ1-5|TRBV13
TGTGCCAGCAGCTTAGAGAGCAATCAGCCCCAGCATTTT
CASSLESNQPQHF
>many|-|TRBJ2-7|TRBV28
TGTGCCAGCAGTTTGGGCACCTCGAACTACGAGCAGTACTTC
CASSLGTSNYEQYF
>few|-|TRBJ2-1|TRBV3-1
TGTGCCAGCAGCCAATCTATAGCGGACTTAAGATACTACAATGAGCAGTTCTTC
CASSQSIADLRYYNEQFF
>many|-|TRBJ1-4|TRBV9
TGTGCCAGCAGCGATCTAGGGGTAAATGAAAAACTGTTTTTT
CASSDLGVNEKLFF
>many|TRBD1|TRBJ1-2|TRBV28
TGTGCCAGCAGTTTAGAGACAGGGGGCTATGGCTACACCTTC
CASSLETGGYGYTF
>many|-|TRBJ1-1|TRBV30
TGTGCCTGGAGGGAGAGCATCAGGATCCGAAAGAACACTGAAGCTTTCTTT
CAWRESIRIRKNTEAFF
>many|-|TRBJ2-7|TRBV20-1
TGCAGTGCCCCGGACAGCCGTGAACCCTACGAGCAGTACTTC
CSAPDSREPYEQYF
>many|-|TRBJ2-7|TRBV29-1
TGCAGCGTTGAAGACCCCCTACAGGGAGCCTACGAGCAGTACTTC
CSVEDPLQGAYEQYF
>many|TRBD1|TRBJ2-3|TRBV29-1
TGCAGCGTTGGGACAGGGTGGGGAACAGATACGCAGTATTTT
CSVGTGWGTDTQYF
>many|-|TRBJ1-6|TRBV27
TGTGCCAGCAGTTTATTGGGGTCGCTAGTTAATTCACCCCTCCACTTT
CASSLLGSLVNSPLHF
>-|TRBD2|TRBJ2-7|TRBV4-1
TGCGCCAGCAGCCAAAAGGGACTAGAGGACGAGCAGTACTTC
CASSQKGLEDEQYF
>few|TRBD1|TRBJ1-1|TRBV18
TGTGCCAGCTCACCACCGGGGCTCTGGACAGGATTGAACACTGAAGCTTTCTTT
CASSPPGLWTGLNTEAFF
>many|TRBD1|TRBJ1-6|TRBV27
TGTGCCAGCAGCTCAGTGGGACAGCGGACACCCCTCCACTTT
CASSSVGQRTPLHF